This T cell receptor (beta chain) stems from a study of cytomegalovirus exposure and HLA in healthy donors. Notes on the study in general: The study found most TCR sequences rare, yet found some public TCRs in many donors. There were 150 to 200 TCR beta chains listed as cytomegalovirus-associated.

CDR1 LNHDA and CDR2 SQIVND come from the germline V gene (reference sequence). Trimming removed 9 bases from V and 7 bases from J, with 9 bases in between. The CDR3 has 11 amino acids. The method was immunoSEQ multiplex PCR; TCRdb's version includes in-frame clones alone and lacks a portion of them. This sample yields roughly 48,000 clones, of which roughly 85% are seen a single time; 6.7% belongs to the top ten. In regard to this clone: Its antigen is unidentified.

The chain uses TRBV19 and TRBJ2-2, with D possibly being TRBD2 (5 bases). The sequencing input was PBMCs. This TCR derives from a woman under 40 in good health and CMV-seronegative. Here the CDR3 reads CASKEVGELFF. Here the CDR3 DNA reads TGTGCCAGCAAGGAGGTCGGGGAGCTGTTTTTT.